Shown below are 18 T cell receptor beta chains from a single sample sequenced in a study of regulatory T cells in long-lasting Graves disease. Time point denoted: persistent/refractory GD, antithyroid drugs over 5 years with positive TRAb. PBMC RNA was the source of the TCR library. In building TCR beta libraries, iRepertoire HTBI primers were used together with Arm-PCR of CDR3 regions. One entry per CDR3 protein results from TCRdb running MiXCR on the multiplex PCR reads. The repertoire holds 650,000 to 700,000 distinct CDR3 sequences, with roughly 30% as singletons. This specimen was peripheral blood mononuclear cells (PBMCs), taken when the disease was refractory, from a patient treated with antithyroid drugs. Receptors were obtained from a female donor with Graves disease.

V usage is TRBV5-1 and J usage is TRBJ2-4; D possibly corresponds to TRBD1 (5 bases). Trimming left V 3 bases short and J 4 bases short, with 14 bases between. This CDR3 is built from 15 residues. CDR1 is SGHRS, CDR2 YFSETQ, per germline. The CDR3 reads CASSSADSRKNIQYF. In nucleotides, the CDR3 is TGCGCCAGCAGCTCGGCTGACAGCAGAAAAAACATTCAGTACTTC. Filled out from reference TRBV5-1 and TRBJ2-4, the complete variable domain reads KAGVTQTPRYLIKTRGQQVTLSCSPISGHRSVSWYQQTPGQGLQFLFEYFSETQRNKGNFPGRFSGRQFSNSRSEMNVSTLELGDSALYLCASSSADSRKNIQYFGAGTRLSVL.

This chain uses TRBV7-9 with TRBJ2-5; D not certain. The V and J ends lost 0 bases and 1 base respectively, with 9 bases between them. Germline V gives CDR1 SEHNR, CDR2 FQNEAQ (reference sequence). The CDR3 runs 15 residues. CDR3 DNA: TGTGCCAGCAGCTTAGCGGTCGGGTCCCAAGAGACCCAGTACTTC. Translation: CASSLAVGSQETQYF.

CDR3: CASSSLAGSGYTF. The CDR3 coding sequence is TGTGCCAGCAGCTCCTTGGCCGGATCTGGCTACACCTTC. The gene calls are TRBV7-3 and TRBJ1-2; no clear D. From germline, CDR1 is SGHTA and CDR2 FQGTGA. The V and J ends lost 4 bases and 7 bases respectively, with 13 bases between them. CDR3 size: 13 residues.

The chain is built from TRBV19 and TRBJ1-5; D gene ambiguous. Trimming took 7 bases from V and 4 from J, leaving 5 bases between them. The germline V gene has CDR1 LNHDA and CDR2 SQIVND (reference sequence). The CDR3 spans 11 residues. The CDR3 DNA reads TGTGCCAGTAAAGGGAATCAGCCCCAGCATTTT. Residues: CASKGNQPQHF.

J is TRBJ2-7 and V is TRBV13; 10 nucleotides match TRBD2. V trimming: 0 bases; J trimming: 3 bases; junction bases outside the gene matches: 11. The CDR3 is 18 residues long. The V gene's germline CDR1 is PRHDT and CDR2 FYEKMQ (reference sequence). This chain's CDR3 is CASSLGSSGSAILYEQYF. As DNA, the CDR3 is TGTGCCAGCAGCTTAGGCTCTAGCGGGAGCGCTATTCTCTACGAGCAGTACTTC. The entire variable domain, with the rest obtained from reference TRBV13 and TRBJ2-7, is as follows: AAGVIQSPRHLIKEKRETATLKCYPIPRHDTVYWYQQGPGQDPQFLISFYEKMQSDKGSIPDRFSAQQFSDYHSELNMSSLELGDSALYFCASSLGSSGSAILYEQYFGPGTRLTVT.

This chain links TRBV12-3 or TRBV12-4 with TRBJ2-7; D unresolved. V lost 2 bases and J 5 bases, leaving 10 bases between the germline ends. The CDR3 consists of 13 residues. The CDR3 nucleotides read TGTGCCAGCAGTTTAAGGGCCCAACACGAGCAGTACTTC. Protein product: CASSLRAQHEQYF.

V usage is TRBV7-2 and J usage is TRBJ1-2; 10 nucleotides line up with TRBD1. Per germline, CDR1 SGHTA and CDR2 FQGNSA. V trimming: 4 bases; J trimming: 7 bases; junction bases outside the gene matches: 3. The CDR3 extends over 13 amino acids. As DNA, the CDR3 is TGTGCCAGCAGCTCGCGACAGGGGGCTGGCTACACCTTC. This translates into CASSSRQGAGYTF. Together with reference TRBV7-2 and TRBJ1-2, the CDR3 gives the full variable domain: GAGVSQSPSNKVTEKGKDVELRCDPISGHTALYWYRQSLGQGLEFLIYFQGNSAPDKSGLPSDRFSAERTGGSVSTLTIQRTQQEDSAVYLCASSSRQGAGYTFGSGTRLTVV.

V and J are TRBV20-1 and TRBJ1-1; D uncertain. Trimming cost V 3 bases and J 1 base, with 9 bases left between them. Germline-derived CDR1 and CDR2 are DFQATT and SNEGSKA (reference sequence). CDR3 length equals 13 residues. CDR3 residues: CSASPRQNTEAFF. Here the CDR3 DNA reads TGCAGTGCTAGCCCACGACAGAACACTGAAGCTTTCTTT.

This clonotype turned up a few times. V is TRBV2 and J is TRBJ2-7, with D unclear. Trimming took off 4 bases at V and 1 base at J, with 5 bases between the two ends. The CDR3 sequence is 12 residues long. CDR1 and CDR2 from the germline V gene are SNHLY and FYNNEI. The CDR3 nucleotides are TGTGCCAGCAGTGGAGAGTCCTACGAGCAGTACTTC. Translated, it gives CASSGESYEQYF. The entire variable domain, with the rest obtained from reference TRBV2 and TRBJ2-7, is as follows: EPEVTQTPSHQVTQMGQEVILRCVPISNHLYFYWYRQILGQKVEFLVSFYNNEISEKSEIFDDQFSVERPDGSNFTLKIRSTKLEDSAMYFCASSGESYEQYFGPGTRLTVT.

The DNA of the CDR3 is TGTGCCAGCAGTGATCTGGGACTAGCGGTGAACACCGGGGAGCTGTTTTTT. It is translated as CASSDLGLAVNTGELFF. This sequence joins TRBV6-1 and TRBJ2-2; 11 nucleotides match TRBD2. The CDR3 is 17 residues long. Trimming took 3 bases from V and 1 from J; bases not matched to a gene: 4. Germline CDR1 reads MNHNS; CDR2 reads SASEGT.

This clonotype was observed a few times. The V call is TRBV7-2, the J call TRBJ2-5; D tentatively fits TRBD1 or TRBD2 (5 bases each). CDR3 length: 14 residues. The germline V and J ends were trimmed by 3 bases and 2 bases, with 10 bases remaining between them. CDR1 is SGHTA, CDR2 FQGNSA, per germline. The CDR3 protein is CASSFGGSQETQYF. The CDR3 nucleotides are TGTGCCAGCAGCTTTGGGGGATCACAAGAGACCCAGTACTTC. The entire variable domain, with the rest obtained from reference TRBV7-2 and TRBJ2-5, is as follows: GAGVSQSPSNKVTEKGKDVELRCDPISGHTALYWYRQSLGQGLEFLIYFQGNSAPDKSGLPSDRFSAERTGGSVSTLTIQRTQQEDSAVYLCASSFGGSQETQYFGPGTRLLVL.

The gene calls are TRBV11-2 and TRBJ2-7; TRBD2 might be the D (6 bases). Germline CDR1 reads SGHAT; CDR2 reads FQNNGV. V dropped 5 bases and J dropped 1 base, with 12 bases sitting between them. This CDR3 contains 14 residues. The CDR3 sequence: CASSRAEGSYEQYF. As DNA, the CDR3 is TGTGCCAGCAGCCGGGCGGAGGGGTCCTACGAGCAGTACTTC. Together with reference TRBV11-2 and TRBJ2-7, the CDR3 gives the full variable domain: EAGVAQSPRYKIIEKRQSVAFWCNPISGHATLYWYQQILGQGPKLLIQFQNNGVVDDSQLPKDRFSAERLKGVDSTLKIQPAKLEDSAVYLCASSRAEGSYEQYFGPGTRLTVT.

In this sample, this clonotype turned up a few times. The CDR3: CSAPTGGDWGIQYF. CDR3 sequence (DNA): TGCAGTGCCCCAACGGGGGGAGACTGGGGCATTCAGTACTTC. The gene calls are TRBV20-1 and TRBJ2-4; 7 bases match TRBD2. Looked up from germline, CDR1 is DFQATT and CDR2 is SNEGSKA (reference sequence). Trimming at V came to 6 bases and at J to 9 bases, leaving 14 bases not matched to a gene. The CDR3 covers 14 residues.

This clonotype appeared a few times. The rearrangement links TRBV15 to TRBJ1-1, with 7 bases that match TRBD1. V dropped 2 bases and J dropped 0; count of bases not matched to a gene: 3. The CDR3 totals 15 residues. Germline-derived CDR1 and CDR2 are LNHNV and YYDKDF (reference sequence). CDR3 DNA sequence: TGTGCCACCAGCAGATCGGACAGGATGAACACTGAAGCTTTCTTT. Translation: CATSRSDRMNTEAFF.

The chain links TRBV9 to TRBJ2-7, with 9 nucleotides matching TRBD1. V was pared by 4 bases and J by 5 bases, with 10 bases of the junction left unmatched. CDR3 length: 15 amino acids. CDR1 is SGDLS, CDR2 YYNGEE, per germline. Written as DNA, the CDR3 is TGTGCCAGCAGCCCTCAGGACAGGGGAATCCACGAGCAGTACTTC. Translation gives CASSPQDRGIHEQYF. The entire variable domain, with the rest obtained from reference TRBV9 and TRBJ2-7, is as follows: DSGVTQTPKHLITATGQRVTLRCSPRSGDLSVYWYQQSLDQGLQFLIQYYNGEERAKGNILERFSAQQFPDLHSELNLSSLELGDSALYFCASSPQDRGIHEQYFGPGTRLTVT.

This clonotype was detected only a few times. The genes are TRBV27 and TRBJ1-1, with D hard to call. V dropped 2 bases and J dropped 0 bases, with 10 bases sitting between them. The germline V gene encodes CDR1 MNHEY and CDR2 SMNVEV (reference sequence). The CDR3 loop spans 15 amino acids. The CDR3 DNA reads TGTGCCAGCAGTTTAAAGAGGCCGTTGAACACTGAAGCTTTCTTT. Its protein product is CASSLKRPLNTEAFF.

This clonotype came up many times. V usage is TRBV3-1 and J usage is TRBJ1-1, with 8 bases aligning to TRBD1. Germline CDR1 LGHDT, CDR2 YNNKEL (reference sequence). This CDR3 has 13 residues. Trimming at V came to 6 bases and at J to 4 bases, leaving 4 bases not matched to a gene. In nucleotides, the CDR3 is TGTGCCAGCAGTCCCAGGGGGCGCACTGAAGCTTTCTTT. It yields the protein CASSPRGRTEAFF.

There are a few counts of this clonotype. The chain couples TRBV12-3 or TRBV12-4 to TRBJ2-7, with TRBD1 matching 7 bases. The CDR3 sequence is 15 residues long. The trim removed 4 bases at V and 0 bases at J, leaving 6 bases unmatched. The CDR3 loop is CASSWEQGRSYEQYF. CDR3 bases: TGTGCCAGCAGTTGGGAACAGGGGCGCTCCTACGAGCAGTACTTC.